This T cell receptor (beta chain) was documented in a study of T cell repertoires in aging, cancer and after chemotherapy. Amplification of TCR beta used genomic DNA extracted from peripheral blood. TRB rearrangements spanning V, D and J were amplified using mixed TRB-A/B primers. TCRdb redid the calling of the multiplex PCR reads with MiXCR, one entry per CDR3 protein. This table has some 780 distinct CDR3 sequences, around 23% appearing once. This clonotype was counted between two and nine times. This CDR3 has 13 amino acids. Trimming stripped 4 bases from V and 8 bases from J, with 11 bases between. Germline CDR1 KGHSH, CDR2 LQKENI.

The V and J genes are TRBV18 and TRBJ1-4; no definite D call. Input material: blood. This clonotype originated in a human donor with a solid tumor. The CDR3 DNA sequence: TGTGCCAGCTCACGACGGGAAGGAGAAAAACTGTTTTTT. Translation: CASSRREGEKLFF.